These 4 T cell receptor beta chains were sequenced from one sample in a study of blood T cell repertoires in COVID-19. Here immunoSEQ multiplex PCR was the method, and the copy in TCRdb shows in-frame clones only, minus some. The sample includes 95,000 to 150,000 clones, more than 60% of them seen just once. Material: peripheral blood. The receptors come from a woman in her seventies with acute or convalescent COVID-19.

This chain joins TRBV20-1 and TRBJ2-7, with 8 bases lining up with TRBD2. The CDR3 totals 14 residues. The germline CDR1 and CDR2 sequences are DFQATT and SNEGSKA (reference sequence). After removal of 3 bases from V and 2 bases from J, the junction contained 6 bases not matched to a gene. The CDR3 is CSASLGLGTYEQYF. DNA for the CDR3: TGCAGTGCTAGTCTGGGACTAGGGACCTACGAGCAGTACTTC.

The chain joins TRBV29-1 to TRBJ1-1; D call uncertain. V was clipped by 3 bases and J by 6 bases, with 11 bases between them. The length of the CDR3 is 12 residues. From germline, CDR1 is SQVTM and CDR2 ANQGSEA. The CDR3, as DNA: TGCAGCGTTGAGGGAGGGCTCCCTGAAGCTTTCTTT. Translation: CSVEGGLPEAFF. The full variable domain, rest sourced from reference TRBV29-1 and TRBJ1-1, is SAVISQKPSRDICQRGTSLTIQCQVDSQVTMMFWYRQQPGQSLTLIATANQGSEATYESGFVIDKFPISRPNLTFSTLTVSNMSPEDSSIYLCSVEGGLPEAFFGQGTRLTVV.

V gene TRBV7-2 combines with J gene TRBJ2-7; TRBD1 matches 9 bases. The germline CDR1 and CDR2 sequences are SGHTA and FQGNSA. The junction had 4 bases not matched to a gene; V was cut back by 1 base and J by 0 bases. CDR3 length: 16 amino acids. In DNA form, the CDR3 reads TGTGCCAGCAGCTTAGGGGGGACAGGGACCTCCTACGAGCAGTACTTC. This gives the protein CASSLGGTGTSYEQYF.

This chain's CDR3 is CASTPGSRGEAFF. DNA of the CDR3: TGTGCCAGCACTCCCGGTTCGCGGGGGGAAGCTTTCTTT. This sequence joins TRBV27 and TRBJ1-1; D perhaps matches TRBD1 (5 bases). V dropped 7 bases and J dropped 8 bases, with 17 bases sitting between them. This CDR3 is 13 amino acids long. Germline CDR1 is MNHEY and CDR2 is SMNVEV (reference sequence).